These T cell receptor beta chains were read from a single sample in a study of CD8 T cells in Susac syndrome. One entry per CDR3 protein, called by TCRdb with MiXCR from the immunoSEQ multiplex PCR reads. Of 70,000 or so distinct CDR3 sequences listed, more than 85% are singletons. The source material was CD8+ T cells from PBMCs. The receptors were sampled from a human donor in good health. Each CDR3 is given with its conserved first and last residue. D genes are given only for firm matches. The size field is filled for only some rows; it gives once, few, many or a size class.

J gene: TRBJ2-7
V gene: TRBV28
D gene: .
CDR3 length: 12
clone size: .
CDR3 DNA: TGTGCCAGCAGTCGGGGGTACTACGAGCAGTACTTC
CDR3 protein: CASSRGYYEQYF

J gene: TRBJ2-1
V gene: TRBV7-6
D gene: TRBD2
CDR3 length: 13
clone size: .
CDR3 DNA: TGTGCCAGCAGCCTGGGAGGGTACGGTGAGCAGTTCTTC
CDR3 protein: CASSLGGYGEQFF

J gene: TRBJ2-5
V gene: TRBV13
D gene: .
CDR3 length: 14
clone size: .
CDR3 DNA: TGTGCCAGCAGCTTTCGCGACCCTAAAGAGACCCAGTACTTC
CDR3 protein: CASSFRDPKETQYF

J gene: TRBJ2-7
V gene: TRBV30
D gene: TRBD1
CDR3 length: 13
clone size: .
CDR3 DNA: TGTGCCTGGAGCCGGGACAGCGCCTACGAGCAGTACTTC
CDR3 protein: CAWSRDSAYEQYF

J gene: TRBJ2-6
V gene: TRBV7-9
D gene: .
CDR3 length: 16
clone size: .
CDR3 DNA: TGTGCCAGCAGCTTAAGGACGTTGACTGGGGCCAACGTCCTGACTTTC
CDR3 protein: CASSLRTLTGANVLTF

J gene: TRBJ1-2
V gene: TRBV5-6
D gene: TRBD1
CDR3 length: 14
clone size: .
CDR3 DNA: TGTGCCAGCAGCTTGGTACAGGGGGGCAATGGCTACACCTTC
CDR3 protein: CASSLVQGGNGYTF

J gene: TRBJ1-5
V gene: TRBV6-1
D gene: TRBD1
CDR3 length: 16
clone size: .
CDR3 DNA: TGTGCCAGCAGTCTCCGGGACAGGGGGTTCAATCAGCCCCAGCATTTT
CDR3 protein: CASSLRDRGFNQPQHF

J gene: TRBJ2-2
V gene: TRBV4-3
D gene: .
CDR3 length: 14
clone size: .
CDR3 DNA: TGCGCCAGCAGTGTCTTAGGGGGGGAATCGGAGCTGTTTTTT
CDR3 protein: CASSVLGGESELFF

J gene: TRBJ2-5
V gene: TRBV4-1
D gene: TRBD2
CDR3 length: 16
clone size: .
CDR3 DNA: TGCGCCAGCAGCCAACTAGCGGGGGGGCCGGGGGAGACCCAGTACTTC
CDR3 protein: CASSQLAGGPGETQYF

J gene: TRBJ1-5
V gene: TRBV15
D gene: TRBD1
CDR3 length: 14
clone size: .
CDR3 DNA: TGTGCCACCAGCGAGACAGGGACCGCTCAGCCCCAGCATTTT
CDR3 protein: CATSETGTAQPQHF

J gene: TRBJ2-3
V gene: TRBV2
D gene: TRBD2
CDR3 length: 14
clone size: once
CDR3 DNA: TGTGCCAGCAAAGGCGGGGGGAGCACAGATACGCAGTATTTT
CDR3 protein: CASKGGGSTDTQYF

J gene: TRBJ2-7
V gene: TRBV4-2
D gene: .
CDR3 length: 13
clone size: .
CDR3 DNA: TGTGCCAGCAGCGAGACACGTTTCTACGAGCAGTACTTC
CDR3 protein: CASSETRFYEQYF

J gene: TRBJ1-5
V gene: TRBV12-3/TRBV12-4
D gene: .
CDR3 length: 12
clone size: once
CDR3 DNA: TGTGCCAGCAGTCCCGTGCACCAGCCCCAGCATTTT
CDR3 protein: CASSPVHQPQHF

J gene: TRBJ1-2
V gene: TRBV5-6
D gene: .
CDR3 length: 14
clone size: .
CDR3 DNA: TGTGCCAGCAGCTTAGTCCAGGGTAACTATGGCTACACCTTC
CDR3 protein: CASSLVQGNYGYTF

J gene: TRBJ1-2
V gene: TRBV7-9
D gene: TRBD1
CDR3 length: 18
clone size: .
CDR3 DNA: TGTGCCAGCAGCCCAACCGGGACAGGGGGCGGGTTGGAGTATGGCTACACCTTC
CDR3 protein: CASSPTGTGGGLEYGYTF

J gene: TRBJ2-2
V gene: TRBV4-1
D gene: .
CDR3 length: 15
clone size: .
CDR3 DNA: TGCGCCAGCAGCCAGGGCGTACTGAACACCGGGGAGCTGTTTTTT
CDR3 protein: CASSQGVLNTGELFF

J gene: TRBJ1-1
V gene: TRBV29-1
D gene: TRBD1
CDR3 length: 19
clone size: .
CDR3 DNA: TGCAGCCTCAGGGGGTTGTCACAGCAGATCGGTCATGAAGTAACTGAAGCTTTCTTT
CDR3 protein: CSLRGLSQQIGHEVTEAFF

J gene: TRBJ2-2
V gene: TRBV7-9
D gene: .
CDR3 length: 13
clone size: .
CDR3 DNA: TGTGCCAGCAGTGGCTCGTCGACCGGGGAGCTGTTTTTT
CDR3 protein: CASSGSSTGELFF

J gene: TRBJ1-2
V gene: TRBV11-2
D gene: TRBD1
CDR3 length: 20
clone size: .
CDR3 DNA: TGTGCCAGCAGCTTAGGCCCCTTAGAGTCCGGGACAGGGGGATACTATGGCTACACCTTC
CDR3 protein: CASSLGPLESGTGGYYGYTF

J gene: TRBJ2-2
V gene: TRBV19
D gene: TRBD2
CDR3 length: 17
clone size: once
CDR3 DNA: TGTGCCAGTAGTATAGCGGGGGGTATGCCGAACACCGGGGAGCTGTTTTTT
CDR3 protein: CASSIAGGMPNTGELFF

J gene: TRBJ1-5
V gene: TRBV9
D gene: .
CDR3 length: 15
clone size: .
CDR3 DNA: TGTGCCAGCAGCGTAGGGGATTCAGGGGAACAGCCCCAGCATTTT
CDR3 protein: CASSVGDSGEQPQHF

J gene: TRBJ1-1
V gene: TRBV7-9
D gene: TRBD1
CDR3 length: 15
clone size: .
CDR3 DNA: TGTGCCAGCAGCTTAATGGGACAGGACTACACTGAAGCTTTCTTT
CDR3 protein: CASSLMGQDYTEAFF

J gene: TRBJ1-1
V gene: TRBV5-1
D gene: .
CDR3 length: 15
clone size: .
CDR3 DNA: TGCGCCAGCAGCTTGTATCCGGGCGCTAACACTGAAGCTTTCTTT
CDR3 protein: CASSLYPGANTEAFF

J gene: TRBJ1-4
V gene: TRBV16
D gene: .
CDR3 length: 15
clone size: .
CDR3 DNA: TGTGCCAGCAGCCAACGTGCCGGGGGGCAAGAAAAACTGTTTTTT
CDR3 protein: CASSQRAGGQEKLFF

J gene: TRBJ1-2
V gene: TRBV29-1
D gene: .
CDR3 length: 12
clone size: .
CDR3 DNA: TGCAGCGTTGACGGGAGCAACTATGGCTACACCTTC
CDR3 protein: CSVDGSNYGYTF

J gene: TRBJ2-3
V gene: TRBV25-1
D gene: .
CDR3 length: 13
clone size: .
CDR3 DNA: TGTGCCAGCAGTGACGTGGAATGGAATACGCAGTATTTT
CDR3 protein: CASSDVEWNTQYF

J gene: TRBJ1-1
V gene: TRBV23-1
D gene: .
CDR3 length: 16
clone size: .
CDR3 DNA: TGCGCCAGCAGTCAATCGGTTCCGACACCAAACACTGAAGCTTTCTTT
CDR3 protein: CASSQSVPTPNTEAFF

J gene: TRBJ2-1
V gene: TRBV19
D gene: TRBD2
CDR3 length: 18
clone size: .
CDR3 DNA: TGTGCCAGTAGATTGGATTCGGGACTAGCGGCCTCCTACAATGAGCAGTTCTTC
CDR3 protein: CASRLDSGLAASYNEQFF

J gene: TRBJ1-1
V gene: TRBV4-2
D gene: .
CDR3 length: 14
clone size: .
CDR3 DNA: TGTGCCAGCAGCCCTGGGGGGGTGAACACTGAAGCTTTCTTT
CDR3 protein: CASSPGGVNTEAFF

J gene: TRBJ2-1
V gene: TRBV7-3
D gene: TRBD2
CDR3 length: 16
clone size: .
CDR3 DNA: TGTGCCAGCAGCTTTGGCGGGGGGAGCTCCTACAATGAGCAGTTCTTC
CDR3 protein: CASSFGGGSSYNEQFF

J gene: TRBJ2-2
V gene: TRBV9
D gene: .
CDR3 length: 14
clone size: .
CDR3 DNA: TGTGCCAGCAGCGTAGATGGGGTCACCGGGGAGCTGTTTTTT
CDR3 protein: CASSVDGVTGELFF

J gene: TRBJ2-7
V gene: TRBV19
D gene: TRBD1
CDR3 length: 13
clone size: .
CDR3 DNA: TGTGCCAGCCGGGAACAGGGGTCCTACGAGCAGTACTTC
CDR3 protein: CASREQGSYEQYF

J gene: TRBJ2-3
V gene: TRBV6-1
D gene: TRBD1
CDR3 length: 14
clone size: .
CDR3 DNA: TGTGCCAGCTCACAGGGGGCGGTTACAGATACGCAGTATTTT
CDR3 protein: CASSQGAVTDTQYF

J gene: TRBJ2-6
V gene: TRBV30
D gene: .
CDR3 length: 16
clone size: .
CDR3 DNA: TGTGCCTGGAGCACCGATGGGGGTTTTGGGGCCAACGTCCTGACTTTC
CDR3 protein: CAWSTDGGFGANVLTF

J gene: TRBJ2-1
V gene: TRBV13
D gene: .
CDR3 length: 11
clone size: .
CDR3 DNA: TGTGCCAGCAGCTTAAACCTTGAGCAGTTCTTC
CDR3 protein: CASSLNLEQFF

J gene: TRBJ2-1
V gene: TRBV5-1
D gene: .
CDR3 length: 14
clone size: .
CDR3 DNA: TGCGCCAGCAGCTTGGCCACCCGAGGCAATGAGCAGTTCTTC
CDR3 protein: CASSLATRGNEQFF

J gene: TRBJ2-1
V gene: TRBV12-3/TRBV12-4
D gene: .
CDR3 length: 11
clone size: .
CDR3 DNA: TGTGCCAGCAGTTTCCGGAGGGAGCAGTTCTTC
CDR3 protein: CASSFRREQFF

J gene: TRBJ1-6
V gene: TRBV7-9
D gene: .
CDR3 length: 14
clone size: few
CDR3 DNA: TGTGCCAGCAGCTTCGGTCTAAATAATTCCCCCCTCCACTTT
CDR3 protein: CASSFGLNNSPLHF

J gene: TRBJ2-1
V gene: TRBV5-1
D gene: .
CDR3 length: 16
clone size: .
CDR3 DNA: TGCGCCAGCAGCTACTCTACTGGGGGGTCCTACAATGAGCAGTTCTTC
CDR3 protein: CASSYSTGGSYNEQFF

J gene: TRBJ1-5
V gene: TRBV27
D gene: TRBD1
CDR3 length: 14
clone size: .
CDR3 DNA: TGTGCCAGCAGTTCGGACAGGGGGATCCAGCCCCAGCATTTT
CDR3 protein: CASSSDRGIQPQHF